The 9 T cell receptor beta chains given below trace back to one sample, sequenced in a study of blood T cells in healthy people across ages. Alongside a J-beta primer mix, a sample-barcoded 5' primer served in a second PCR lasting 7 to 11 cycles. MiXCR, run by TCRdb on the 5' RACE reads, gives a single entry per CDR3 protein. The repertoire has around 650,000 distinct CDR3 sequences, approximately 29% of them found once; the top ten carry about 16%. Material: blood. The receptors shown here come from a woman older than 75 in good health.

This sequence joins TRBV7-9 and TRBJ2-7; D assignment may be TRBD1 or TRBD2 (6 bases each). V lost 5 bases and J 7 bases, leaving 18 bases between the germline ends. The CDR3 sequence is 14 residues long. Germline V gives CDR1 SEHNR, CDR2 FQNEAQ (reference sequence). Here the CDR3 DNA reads TGTGCCAGCAGCCAGAATACGGGGGCAGATGAGCAGTACTTC. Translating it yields CASSQNTGADEQYF.

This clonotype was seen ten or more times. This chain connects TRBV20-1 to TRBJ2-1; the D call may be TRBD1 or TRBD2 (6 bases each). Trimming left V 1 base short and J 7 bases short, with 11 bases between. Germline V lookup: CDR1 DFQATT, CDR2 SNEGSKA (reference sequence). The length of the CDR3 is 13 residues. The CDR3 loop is CSARVGGANEQFF. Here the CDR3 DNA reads TGCAGTGCTAGAGTGGGGGGCGCGAATGAGCAGTTCTTC.

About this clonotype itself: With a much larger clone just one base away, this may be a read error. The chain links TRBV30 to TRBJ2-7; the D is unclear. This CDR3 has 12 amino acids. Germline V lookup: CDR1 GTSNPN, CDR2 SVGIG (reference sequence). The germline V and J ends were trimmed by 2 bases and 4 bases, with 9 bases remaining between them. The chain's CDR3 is CAWSRRLYEQYF. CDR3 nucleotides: TGTGCCTGGAGTCGGAGACTTTACGAGCAGTACTTC.

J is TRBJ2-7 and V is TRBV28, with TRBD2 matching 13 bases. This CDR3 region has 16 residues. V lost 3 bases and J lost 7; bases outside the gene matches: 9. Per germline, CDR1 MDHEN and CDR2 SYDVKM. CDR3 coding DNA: TGTGCCAGCAGTTTCAGGACTAGCGGGGGAAACAATGAGCAGTACTTC. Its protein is CASSFRTSGGNNEQYF.

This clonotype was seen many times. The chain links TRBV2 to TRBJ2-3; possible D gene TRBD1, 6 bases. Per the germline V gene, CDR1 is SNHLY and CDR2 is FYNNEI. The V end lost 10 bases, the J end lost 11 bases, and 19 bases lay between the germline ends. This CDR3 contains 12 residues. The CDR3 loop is CAIRDNTIKQYF. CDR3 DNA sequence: TGTGCCATTCGGGACAATACTATAAAGCAGTATTTT.

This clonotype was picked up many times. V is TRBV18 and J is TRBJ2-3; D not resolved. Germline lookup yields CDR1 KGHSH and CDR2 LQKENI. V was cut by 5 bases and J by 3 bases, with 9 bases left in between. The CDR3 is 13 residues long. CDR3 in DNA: TGTGCCAGCTCATCGCTAGATACAGATACGCAGTATTTT. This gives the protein CASSSLDTDTQYF.

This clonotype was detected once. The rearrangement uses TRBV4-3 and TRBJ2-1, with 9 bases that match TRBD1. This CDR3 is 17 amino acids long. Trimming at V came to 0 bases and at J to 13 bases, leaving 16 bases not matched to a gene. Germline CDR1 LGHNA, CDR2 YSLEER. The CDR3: CASSQEGTGNFQGTQFF. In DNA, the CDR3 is TGCGCCAGCAGCCAAGAGGGGACAGGGAATTTCCAAGGGACCCAGTTCTTC.

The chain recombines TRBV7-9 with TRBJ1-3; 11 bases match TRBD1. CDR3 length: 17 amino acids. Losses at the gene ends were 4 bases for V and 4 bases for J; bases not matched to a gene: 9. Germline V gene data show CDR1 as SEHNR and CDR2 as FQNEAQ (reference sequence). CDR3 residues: CASSSRTGGADGNTIYF. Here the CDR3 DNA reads TGTGCCAGCAGCTCCCGGACAGGGGGCGCGGACGGAAACACCATATATTTT.

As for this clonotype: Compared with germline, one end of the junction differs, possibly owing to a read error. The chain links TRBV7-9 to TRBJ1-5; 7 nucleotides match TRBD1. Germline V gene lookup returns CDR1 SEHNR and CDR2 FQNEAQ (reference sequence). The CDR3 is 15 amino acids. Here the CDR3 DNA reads TGTGCCAGCAGCCCCACAGGACAGGACAATCAGCCCCGGCATTTT. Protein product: CASSPTGQDNQPRHF.